Shown below are 14 T cell receptor beta chains from a single sample sequenced in a study of blood T cell repertoires in COVID-19. Sequencing used immunoSEQ multiplex PCR; TCRdb keeps in-frame clones, though not all of them. The profile covers roughly 150,000 clones, with about 88% appearing a single time and around 2% taken by the ten largest. The source material was peripheral blood. Every receptor here comes from a middle-aged man who had recovered from COVID-19.

J is TRBJ2-6 and V is TRBV7-2, with D possibly being TRBD1 (6 bases). The ends were cut back, 3 bases at V and 2 bases at J, with 14 bases in the middle. Germline V lookup: CDR1 SGHTA, CDR2 FQGNSA. The CDR3 is made up of 17 amino acids. CDR3 residues: CASSFSSTGTGANVLTF. For the CDR3, the DNA is TGTGCCAGCAGCTTTTCCTCTACAGGGACTGGGGCCAACGTCCTGACTTTC.

J is TRBJ2-2 and V is TRBV9; TRBD2 matches at 15 bases. J lost 6 bases, V lost 4 bases, and 4 bases had no gene match. In germline, CDR1 is SGDLS, CDR2 YYNGEE. This CDR3 is 16 amino acids long. The CDR3 DNA follows: TGTGCCAGCAGCCCTGGACTAGCGGGAGGGCCCGGGGAGCTGTTTTTT. This codes for CASSPGLAGGPGELFF.

The gene calls are TRBV6-5 and TRBJ2-3; 11 bases align to TRBD1. Germline V gene sequence: CDR1 MNHEY, CDR2 SVGAGI. CDR3 size: 15 residues. The J segment lost 5 bases and the V segment lost 4 bases, leaving 5 bases of the junction unmatched. For the CDR3, the DNA is TGTGCCAGCAGTTGGACAGGGGGCGCAGGAGATACGCAGTATTTT. Its translation is CASSWTGGAGDTQYF.

This chain connects TRBV5-6 to TRBJ1-2; 7 nucleotides match TRBD1. The V gene end was trimmed by 0 bases and the J gene end by 5 bases; junction bases not matched to a gene: 10. From germline, CDR1 is SGHDT and CDR2 YYEEEE. The CDR3 length is 16 residues. The CDR3 reads CASSLAGSGGPYGYTF. In nucleotides, the CDR3 is TGTGCCAGCAGCTTGGCTGGGTCAGGGGGGCCTTATGGCTACACCTTC.

As regards this clone: Other DNA sequences within the sample encode an identical CDR3. The chain recombines TRBV5-1 with TRBJ2-5; no firm D call. V was cut by 0 bases and J by 2 bases, with 5 bases left in between. Germline V gives CDR1 SGHRS, CDR2 YFSETQ. This CDR3 is built from 13 residues. Here the CDR3 DNA reads TGCGCCAGCAGCTTGGGCAGTCAAGAGACCCAGTACTTC. It specifies CASSLGSQETQYF.

This rearrangement joins TRBV27 to TRBJ1-1, with TRBD1 matching over 8 bases. CDR1 is MNHEY and CDR2 is SMNVEV in the germline V gene (reference sequence). This CDR3 comprises 14 residues. V was pared by 5 bases and J by 1 base, with 3 bases of the junction left unmatched. The CDR3 here is CASSRDRQNTEAFF. The DNA for the CDR3 is TGTGCCAGCAGTAGGGACAGGCAGAACACTGAAGCTTTCTTT.

This clone is a singleton in its sample. The V and J genes are TRBV29-1 and TRBJ2-1; D may be TRBD1 (6 bases). Germline loops: CDR1 SQVTM, CDR2 ANQGSEA. This CDR3 is 13 amino acids long. Trimming took off 4 bases at V and 5 bases at J, with 12 bases between the two ends. CDR3 sequence reads: CSVVLDRNNEQFF. CDR3 nucleotides: TGCAGCGTTGTTTTAGACAGGAACAATGAGCAGTTCTTC.

The chain links TRBV10-2 to TRBJ1-1; 9 bases fit TRBD1. Germline V gene data show CDR1 as WSHSY and CDR2 as SAAADI. Unmatched junction bases numbered 2, after V lost 4 bases and J lost 2 bases. This CDR3 has 14 residues. Here the CDR3 reads CASSGQGDNTEAFF. For the CDR3, the DNA is TGCGCCAGCAGTGGACAGGGGGATAACACTGAAGCTTTCTTT.

The chain is built from TRBV11-1 and TRBJ1-1, with D possibly being TRBD1 (6 bases). The CDR3 is made up of 16 amino acids. Trimming left V 2 bases short and J 10 bases short, with 23 bases between. Germline V gene data show CDR1 as SGHAT and CDR2 as FQDESV (reference sequence). CDR3 region: CASSLKQGRGLMGAFF. CDR3 in DNA: TGTGCCAGCAGCTTAAAACAGGGAAGGGGCCTGATGGGAGCTTTCTTT.

V usage is TRBV28 and J usage is TRBJ2-5; D is uncertain. This CDR3 has 15 residues. Trimming pared 6 bases from V and 1 base from J, leaving 15 bases between. The germline V gene has CDR1 MDHEN and CDR2 SYDVKM. The CDR3 loop is CASSRPGGTQETQYF. In nucleotides, the CDR3 is TGTGCCAGCAGCCGCCCCGGCGGTACCCAAGAGACCCAGTACTTC.

The gene calls are TRBV6-5 and TRBJ2-7; D possibly corresponds to TRBD1 (5 bases). The CDR3 extends over 15 amino acids. Germline CDR1 MNHEY, CDR2 SVGAGI. Trimming took 5 bases from V and 1 from J, leaving 15 bases between them. The DNA of the CDR3 is TGTGCCAGCAGTCCCCGCAGGGCCCGGTCCTACGAGCAGTACTTC. Translating it yields CASSPRRARSYEQYF.

This chain connects TRBV6-5 to TRBJ2-5; D is unresolved. Germline V gene sequence: CDR1 MNHEY, CDR2 SVGAGI. Trimming cost V 5 bases and J 4 bases, with 14 bases left between them. CDR3 length equals 14 residues. CDR3 in DNA: TGTGCCAGCAGTCTTCCCATGCGGCCAGAGACCCAGTACTTC. Translation gives CASSLPMRPETQYF.

This clone was seen only a few times. This chain's CDR3 is CASSLDRGPLGYTF. DNA for the CDR3: TGTGCCAGCAGCTTAGACAGGGGCCCTCTTGGCTACACCTTC. The gene calls are TRBV7-8 and TRBJ1-2, with 7 bases aligning to TRBD1. Germline CDR1 reads SGHVS; CDR2 reads FQNEAQ. V lost 1 base to trimming and J lost 7 bases; unmatched junction nucleotides: 6. The CDR3 has 14 amino acids.

The chain uses TRBV6-1 and TRBJ2-5, with D unclear. The CDR3 is 11 amino acids. V lost 2 bases to trimming and J lost 4 bases, with 2 bases between them. CDR1 MNHNS and CDR2 SASEGT come from the germline V gene. CDR3 loop: CASSERETQYF. CDR3 sequence (DNA): TGTGCCAGCAGTGAACGAGAGACCCAGTACTTC.